These T cell receptor beta chains were read from a single sample in a study of T cell responses to AZD1222 COVID-19 vaccine. TCRdb's table, derived via immunoSEQ multiplex PCR, lists solely in-frame clones and lacks some. The table records some 92,000 clones, roughly 90% of them present only once. The source material was peripheral blood, sampled on day 0 of AZD1222 vaccination. The receptor source for this set is an adult in good health. Each CDR3 is given with its conserved first and last residue. D genes are given only for firm matches. Clone size is shown for a subset of rows, as once, few, many or a class of expanded clone.

clone_size	d_call	v_call	j_call	cdr3_aa	cdr3_nt
-	TRBD1	TRBV5-6	TRBJ2-7	CASSLGTGASYEQYF	TGTGCCAGCAGCTTGGGAACAGGGGCTTCCTACGAGCAGTACTTC
-	-	TRBV27	TRBJ2-3	CASRATGASTQYF	TGTGCCAGCAGGGCGACAGGCGCGAGTACGCAGTATTTT
-	-	TRBV19	TRBJ1-4	CASAHQGTEKLFF	TGTGCCAGTGCACACCAGGGAACTGAAAAACTGTTTTTT
-	-	TRBV5-1	TRBJ1-4	CASSLSGATTNEKLFF	TGCGCCAGCAGCTTGAGTGGGGCCACAACTAATGAAAAACTGTTTTTT
-	-	TRBV5-4	TRBJ2-7	CASSLVPGTRVYEQYF	TGTGCCAGCAGCTTGGTTCCGGGTACGAGAGTCTACGAGCAGTACTTC
-	-	TRBV2	TRBJ2-7	CASSVLTEGGPTF	TGTGCCAGCAGTGTCCTAACGGAAGGGGGACCTACCTTC
-	TRBD1	TRBV27	TRBJ2-5	CASSRDRGSRQETQYF	TGTGCCAGCAGCCGTGACAGGGGGAGCAGGCAAGAGACCCAGTACTTC
-	-	TRBV5-5	TRBJ2-5	CASSFSGPQETQYF	TGTGCCAGCAGCTTCTCTGGTCCCCAAGAGACCCAGTACTTC
-	TRBD2	TRBV4-1	TRBJ2-1	CASSLYGTSGYNEQFF	TGCGCCAGCAGCCTCTACGGGACTAGCGGATACAATGAGCAGTTCTTC
-	-	TRBV3-1/TRBV3-2	TRBJ1-2	CASSLREGYTF	TGTGCCAGCAGCCTCCGGGAGGGCTACACCTTC
-	-	TRBV7-2	TRBJ1-5	CASQGANGQPQHF	TGTGCCAGCCAGGGCGCAAATGGTCAGCCCCAGCATTTT
-	-	TRBV6-5	TRBJ2-7	CASRLREGGAYEQYF	TGTGCCAGCCGCTTGAGGGAGGGGGGGGCCTACGAGCAGTACTTC
-	-	TRBV12-3/TRBV12-4	TRBJ2-7	CASSLKTNEQYF	TGTGCCAGCAGTTTAAAAACAAACGAGCAGTACTTC
-	TRBD1	TRBV27	TRBJ1-2	CASSLSGQGYGYTF	TGTGCCAGCAGTTTATCGGGACAGGGGTATGGCTACACCTTC
-	TRBD2	TRBV4-1	TRBJ2-1	CASSHPGLRGPYSGDINEQFF	TGCGCCAGCAGCCACCCGGGACTCCGGGGACCATACAGCGGGGATATCAATGAGCAGTTCTTC
-	TRBD2	TRBV11-3	TRBJ2-7	CASSPGAGVDEQYF	TGTGCCAGCAGCCCAGGTGCGGGAGTAGACGAGCAGTACTTC
-	-	TRBV12-3/TRBV12-4	TRBJ2-2	CASTLGGTGELFF	TGTGCCAGCACACTAGGGGGCACCGGGGAGCTGTTTTTT
-	-	TRBV7-2	TRBJ1-6	CASTQGSTSPLHF	TGTGCCAGCACACAGGGAAGCACTTCACCCCTCCACTTT
-	-	TRBV7-9	TRBJ2-3	CASSRGRTDTQYF	TGTGCCAGCAGCCGCGGACGGACAGATACGCAGTATTTT
-	TRBD1	TRBV27	TRBJ1-2	CARKMRQGAMGYTF	TGTGCCAGGAAGATGAGACAGGGGGCGATGGGCTACACCTTC
-	-	TRBV27	TRBJ1-2	CASSPALKLNYGYTF	TGTGCCAGCTCCCCGGCCCTTAAACTTAACTATGGCTACACCTTC
few	-	TRBV28	TRBJ2-7	CASLKSAYEQYF	TGTGCCAGCCTCAAATCGGCTTACGAGCAGTACTTC
-	-	TRBV5-1	TRBJ1-1	CASSLVMGAETEAFF	TGCGCCAGCAGCTTGGTTATGGGGGCAGAGACTGAAGCTTTCTTT
once	-	TRBV19	TRBJ1-5	CASSIGGLRNQPQHF	TGTGCCAGTAGTATTGGGGGGCTGAGGAATCAGCCCCAGCATTTT
-	-	TRBV7-3	TRBJ1-1	CASSLVGGAEAFF	TGTGCCAGCAGCCTAGTGGGGGGCGCTGAAGCTTTCTTT
-	-	TRBV2	TRBJ2-5	CASSEGVVRGTQYF	TGTGCCAGCAGTGAAGGGGTGGTAAGGGGCACCCAGTACTTC
once	-	TRBV7-9	TRBJ2-1	CASSLAVGGGSFNEQFF	TGTGCCAGCAGCTTAGCAGTCGGGGGCGGGAGTTTCAATGAGCAGTTCTTC
-	-	TRBV28	TRBJ1-1	CASSIVGDWTEAFF	TGTGCCAGCAGCATTGTGGGGGATTGGACTGAAGCTTTCTTT
-	-	TRBV27	TRBJ2-1	CASSDRQLLNEQFF	TGTGCCAGCAGTGATAGACAGCTTCTCAATGAGCAGTTCTTC
-	TRBD2	TRBV5-1	TRBJ2-1	CASSAISSGRAFDNEQFF	TGCGCCAGCAGCGCTATCTCCAGCGGGAGGGCCTTTGACAATGAGCAGTTCTTC
-	TRBD2	TRBV7-9	TRBJ2-1	CASSLSAGREGYNEQFF	TGTGCCAGCAGCCTCTCGGCGGGGCGGGAGGGCTACAATGAGCAGTTCTTC
-	-	TRBV6-5	TRBJ1-1	CASSLKGNTEAFF	TGTGCCAGCTCACTAAAGGGGAACACTGAAGCTTTCTTT
-	-	TRBV24-1	TRBJ2-3	CATSDLRRDSTSTDTQYF	TGTGCCACCAGTGATTTGCGCCGGGACTCCACTAGCACAGATACGCAGTATTTT
-	-	TRBV3-1/TRBV3-2	TRBJ1-3	CASSQGTGNTIYF	TGTGCCAGCAGCCAAGGTACTGGAAACACCATATATTTT
-	TRBD2	TRBV3-1/TRBV3-2	TRBJ2-1	CASSQGIAGGRYNEQFF	TGTGCCAGCAGCCAAGGGATAGCGGGAGGGCGCTACAATGAGCAGTTCTTC
once	TRBD2	TRBV25-1	TRBJ2-1	CASSDLPEGTSGRKGQFF	TGTGCCAGCAGTGATCTTCCGGAGGGGACTAGCGGGAGAAAGGGGCAGTTCTTC
-	TRBD1	TRBV20-1	TRBJ2-5	CSASIYRGERETQYF	TGCAGTGCTAGTATTTACAGGGGGGAAAGGGAGACCCAGTACTTC
-	-	TRBV20-1	TRBJ1-3	CSAGHGNTIYF	TGCAGTGCTGGCCATGGAAACACCATATATTTT
-	TRBD1	TRBV29-1	TRBJ2-7	CSVGFRTGADEQYF	TGCAGCGTTGGTTTCCGGACAGGGGCGGACGAGCAGTACTTC
-	-	TRBV5-1	TRBJ1-1	CASSLGNRVAEAFF	TGCGCCAGCAGCTTGGGGAACAGGGTTGCTGAAGCTTTCTTT
-	TRBD2	TRBV4-2	TRBJ2-5	CASSPLTSGGQETQYF	TGTGCCAGCAGCCCCTTGACTAGCGGGGGACAAGAGACCCAGTACTTC
-	TRBD1	TRBV28	TRBJ1-2	CASSRQGLGYTF	TGTGCCAGCAGCAGACAGGGTCTCGGCTACACCTTC
few	TRBD1	TRBV18	TRBJ1-4	CASSQDRAHEKLFF	TGTGCCAGCTCCCAGGACAGGGCTCATGAAAAACTGTTTTTT
-	TRBD1	TRBV5-1	TRBJ1-1	CASSLAATNRGPNTEAFF	TGCGCCAGCAGCTTGGCCGCTACAAACAGGGGACCTAACACTGAAGCTTTCTTT
-	-	TRBV10-3	TRBJ2-2	CAISPNTGELFF	TGTGCCATCAGTCCTAACACCGGGGAGCTGTTTTTT
-	-	TRBV18	TRBJ1-3	CASSRGNPNSGNTIYF	TGTGCCAGCTCACGAGGGAACCCAAACTCTGGAAACACCATATATTTT
-	TRBD1	TRBV19	TRBJ2-1	CASSGDRGSYNEQFF	TGTGCCAGTAGTGGGGACAGGGGGTCCTACAATGAGCAGTTCTTC
few	-	TRBV7-3	TRBJ2-1	CASSQDYYNEQFF	TGTGCCAGCAGCCAGGACTATTACAATGAGCAGTTCTTC
once	-	TRBV2	TRBJ1-1	CASSEARAPNTEAFF	TGTGCCAGCAGTGAGGCAAGAGCTCCAAACACTGAAGCTTTCTTT
-	TRBD2	TRBV28	TRBJ2-7	CASSFPTSGEFLEQYF	TGTGCCAGCAGTTTCCCGACTAGCGGAGAGTTCCTAGAGCAGTACTTC
-	-	TRBV28	TRBJ1-1	CAGQGDTEAFF	TGTGCCGGCCAAGGTGACACTGAAGCTTTCTTT
-	TRBD2	TRBV7-9	TRBJ2-5	CASSWEGTWVETQYF	TGTGCCAGCAGCTGGGAGGGAACGTGGGTAGAGACCCAGTACTTC
-	-	TRBV9	TRBJ1-4	CASSYGTTNEKLFF	TGTGCCAGCAGCTACGGCACTACTAATGAAAAACTGTTTTTT
-	-	TRBV29-1	TRBJ1-2	CSVTRDGYTF	TGCAGCGTAACCAGGGATGGCTACACCTTC